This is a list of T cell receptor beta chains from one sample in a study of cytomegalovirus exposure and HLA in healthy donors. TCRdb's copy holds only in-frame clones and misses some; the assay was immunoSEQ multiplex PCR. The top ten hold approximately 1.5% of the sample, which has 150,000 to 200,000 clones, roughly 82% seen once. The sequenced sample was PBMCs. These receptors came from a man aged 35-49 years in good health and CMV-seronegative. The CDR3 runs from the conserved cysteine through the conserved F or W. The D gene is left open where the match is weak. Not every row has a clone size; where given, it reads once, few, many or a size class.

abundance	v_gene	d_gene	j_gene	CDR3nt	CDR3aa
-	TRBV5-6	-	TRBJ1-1	TGTGCCAGCAGCTTCAGGGTTCCGAACACTGAAGCTTTCTTT	CASSFRVPNTEAFF
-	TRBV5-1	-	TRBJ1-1	TGCGCCAGCAGCTTGGGGGGAGTGAACACTGAAGCTTTCTTT	CASSLGGVNTEAFF
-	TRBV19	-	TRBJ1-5	TGTGCCAGTAGTGCAGGGGTTTGGCAGCCCCAGCATTTT	CASSAGVWQPQHF
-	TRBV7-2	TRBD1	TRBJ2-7	TGTGCCAGCAGCTTAGCCGCTAGGGTCGGACAGGGGCAACACGAGCAGTACTTC	CASSLAARVGQGQHEQYF
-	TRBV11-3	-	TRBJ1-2	TGTGCCAGCAGTAAGCAGGGTTTTGGCTACACCTTC	CASSKQGFGYTF
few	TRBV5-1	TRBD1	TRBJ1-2	TGCGCCAGCAGTATACAGGGGGACTATGGCTACACCTTC	CASSIQGDYGYTF
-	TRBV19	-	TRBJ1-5	TGTGCCAGTAGTATAGCCCCCAGTCAGCCCCAGCATTTT	CASSIAPSQPQHF
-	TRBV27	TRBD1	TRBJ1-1	TGTGCCAGCACCCAAAACTTGATAGGGGACAGTTTGACTGAAGCTTTCTTT	CASTQNLIGDSLTEAFF
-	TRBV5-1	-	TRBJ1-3	TGCGCCAGCAGCGTCGACACCTCCTCTGGAAACACCATATATTTT	CASSVDTSSGNTIYF
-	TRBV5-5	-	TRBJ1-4	TGTGCCAGCAGCTCGGCGGGATGGACTAATGAAAAACTGTTTTTT	CASSSAGWTNEKLFF
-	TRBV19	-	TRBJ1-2	TGTGCCAGTAGTAGGCAGGTATATGGCTACACCTTC	CASSRQVYGYTF
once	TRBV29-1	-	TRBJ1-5	TGCAGCGTTGGCGGGGAGTCCCTTAATCAGCCCCAGCATTTT	CSVGGESLNQPQHF
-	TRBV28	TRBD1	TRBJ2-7	TGTGCCAGCAGGGAAAGACAGGGGACCTACGAGCAGTACTTC	CASRERQGTYEQYF
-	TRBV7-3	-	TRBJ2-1	TGTGCCAGCAGCTTAGACGGGGATGAGCAGTTCTTC	CASSLDGDEQFF
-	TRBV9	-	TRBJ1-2	TGTGCCAGCAGCGTAGGAGACACAAACTATGGCTACACCTTC	CASSVGDTNYGYTF
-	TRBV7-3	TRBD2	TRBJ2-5	TGTGCCAGCAGCTTAGCTAAACCCGGGGGACTAGCGGGGGTTTGGCAAGAGACCCAGTACTTC	CASSLAKPGGLAGVWQETQYF
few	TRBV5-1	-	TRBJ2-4	TGCGCCAGCAGCGGTACCGGGAGGTTGGGGGCCTCCAAAAACATTCAGTACTTC	CASSGTGRLGASKNIQYF
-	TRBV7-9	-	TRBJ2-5	TGTGCCAGCAGCTCGACGATGGGACTCGCCGCCGCGTGGACCCAGTACTTC	CASSSTMGLAAAWTQYF
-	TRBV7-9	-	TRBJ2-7	TGTGCCAGCAGCTTAGGGTCCGCGGACTACGAGCAGTACTTC	CASSLGSADYEQYF
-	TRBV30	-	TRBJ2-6	TGTGCCCACATCCCCGGGAACTCTGGGGCCAACGTCCTGACTTTC	CAHIPGNSGANVLTF
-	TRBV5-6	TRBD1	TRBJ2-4	TGTGCCAGCAGCTTGGGACAGGGTAGATTGGGGAACATTCAGTACTTC	CASSLGQGRLGNIQYF
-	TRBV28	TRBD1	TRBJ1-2	TGTGCCAGCAGGGTACAGGGGGACACCTATGGCTACACCTTC	CASRVQGDTYGYTF
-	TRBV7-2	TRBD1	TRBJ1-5	TGTGCCAGCAGCCCGGGACAGAATCAGCCCCAGCATTTT	CASSPGQNQPQHF
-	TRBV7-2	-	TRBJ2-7	TGTGCCAGCAGCTTAGCAGTGACAGTTGGGGCCTACGAGCAGTACTTC	CASSLAVTVGAYEQYF
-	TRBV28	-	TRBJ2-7	TGTGCCAGCAGTTTGATGGACCCCCCTAGCAAGCAGTACTTC	CASSLMDPPSKQYF
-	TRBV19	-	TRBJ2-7	TGTGCCAGTAGTATAGACCAACAACCAATCTACGAGCAGTACTTC	CASSIDQQPIYEQYF
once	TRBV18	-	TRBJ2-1	TGTGCCAGCTCGAGTTCGATCTACAATGAGCAGTTCTTC	CASSSSIYNEQFF
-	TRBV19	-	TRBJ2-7	TGTGCCAGTAGTACGCCGGGCGGAGCGGTCTACGAGCAGTACTTC	CASSTPGGAVYEQYF
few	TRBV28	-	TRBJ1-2	TGTGCCAGCAGTTCAGGGGTTGTTGGCTACACCTTC	CASSSGVVGYTF
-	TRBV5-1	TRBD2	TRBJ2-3	TGCGCCAGCAGCTTGGTCCTAGCGGGGGGGTTCGGCACAGATACGCAGTATTTT	CASSLVLAGGFGTDTQYF
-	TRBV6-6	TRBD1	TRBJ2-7	TGTGCCAGCAGAACAGGGGTTTCGGCCTACGAGCAGTACTTC	CASRTGVSAYEQYF
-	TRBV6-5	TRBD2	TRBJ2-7	TGTGCCAGCAGTTACCCAGCGGGAGGTACCTACGAGCAGTACTTC	CASSYPAGGTYEQYF
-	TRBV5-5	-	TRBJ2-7	TGTGCCAGCAGCTCCGAACAGGGAAATGGCGACGAGCAGTACTTC	CASSSEQGNGDEQYF
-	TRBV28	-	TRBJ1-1	TGTGCCAGCAAAGGAGACACTGAAGCTTTCTTT	CASKGDTEAFF
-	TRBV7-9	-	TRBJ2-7	TGTGCCAGCAGCTTGACACAGACCTCCTACGAGCAGTACTTC	CASSLTQTSYEQYF
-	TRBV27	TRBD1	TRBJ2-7	TGTGCCAGCAGTTTGCGAGACAGGGCCTACGAGCAGTACTTC	CASSLRDRAYEQYF
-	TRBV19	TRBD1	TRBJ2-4	TGTGCCAGTAGTATAAAGGGGGCGACCAAAAACATTCAGTACTTC	CASSIKGATKNIQYF
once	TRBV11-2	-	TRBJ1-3	TGTGCCAGCGAAGGAGGGGACCCTGGAAACACCATATATTTT	CASEGGDPGNTIYF